This passage covers 26 T cell receptor beta chains from one sample sequenced in a study of tumor and adjacent non-tumor tissue in lung cancer. RNA was extracted from bulk tissue without any cell sorting. This non-tumor lung sample came from over 3 cm beyond the tumor edge. Three rounds of nested PCR, following a modified ARM-PCR protocol, produced the TCRbeta library. One entry per CDR3 protein, called by TCRdb with MiXCR from the multiplex PCR reads. The table shows more than 45,000 distinct CDR3 sequences, with about 70% occurring only once. What was sequenced was distant non-tumor lung tissue. These receptors came from a woman in her sixties or seventies with non-small cell lung cancer.

The V call is TRBV10-1, the J call TRBJ2-3, with 9 bases lining up with TRBD1. In germline, CDR1 is WNHNN, CDR2 SYGVQD (reference sequence). V lost 3 bases and J lost 5; bases outside the gene matches: 3. The CDR3 loop spans 14 amino acids. The CDR3 loop reads CASSEQGARDTQYF. The CDR3 coding sequence is TGCGCCAGCAGTGAACAGGGGGCCAGAGATACGCAGTATTTT.

This clonotype was recorded once. The J gene is TRBJ2-4, the V gene TRBV6-5, with D perhaps TRBD2 (7 bases). This CDR3 is 17 amino acids long. Trimming left V 10 bases short and J 4 bases short, with 26 bases between. Germline loops: CDR1 MNHEY, CDR2 SVGAGI. The chain's CDR3 is CANRPSKGGGAKNIQYF. The CDR3 nucleotides are TGTGCCAACAGACCATCGAAGGGGGGAGGGGCTAAAAACATTCAGTACTTC.

V and J are TRBV4-1 and TRBJ1-3, with D hard to call. CDR1 and CDR2 from the germline V gene are MGHRA and YSYEKL. CDR3 length: 15 residues. Trimming stripped 1 base from V and 4 bases from J, with 11 bases between. The CDR3 sequence is CASSQGTDIGNTIYF. In DNA, the CDR3 is TGCGCCAGCAGCCAAGGGACTGATATAGGAAACACCATATATTTT.

For this clonotype: Given the absence of the conserved phenylalanine or tryptophan at the CDR3 end, a read error is likely. The chain has TRBV11-3 and TRBJ2-7, with a possible D match to TRBD2 (5 bases). The CDR3 loop spans 14 amino acids. The V gene's germline CDR1 is SGHNT and CDR2 YENEEA. DNA for the CDR3: TGTGCCAGCAGCGTAGATACGGGAACCTACGAGCAGTACATT. Amino acids: CASSVDTGTYEQYI.

The chain combines TRBV15 with TRBJ1-5; D may be TRBD1 (5 bases). V was trimmed by 5 bases and J by 2 bases, leaving 13 bases between them. Per germline, CDR1 LNHNV and CDR2 YYDKDF (reference sequence). This CDR3 has 15 residues. CDR3 sequence: CATSLTGSGNQPQHF. The CDR3 DNA follows: TGTGCCACCAGCCTTACAGGTTCTGGCAATCAGCCCCAGCATTTT.

In this sample, this clonotype turned up a few times. A much larger clone is a single base away; this may be a read error. The V call is TRBV5-1, the J call TRBJ2-5; D possibly corresponds to TRBD2 (6 bases). Germline V gives CDR1 SGHRS, CDR2 YFSETQ. The CDR3 runs 13 residues. Trimming took off 6 bases at V and 7 bases at J, with 16 bases between the two ends. CDR3 nucleotide sequence: TGCGCCAGCAACATTGATCTGCGGGGGACCCAGTACTTC. Protein: CASNIDLRGTQYF.

Notes on this clonotype: Given a much more abundant clone one base away, this may be a read error. This chain uses TRBV14 with TRBJ1-1; no clear D. Trimming stripped 1 base from V and 7 bases from J, with 13 bases between. The CDR3 contains 14 residues. Germline CDR1 is SGHDN and CDR2 is FVKESK. The CDR3 is CASSQVRPSGEAFF. In DNA form, the CDR3 reads TGTGCCAGCAGCCAAGTGCGTCCGTCGGGTGAAGCTTTCTTT.

This clonotype was picked up many times. A read error may explain this, as a much larger clone is one base away. The rearrangement uses TRBV4-3 and TRBJ1-1; D not resolved. Germline V gene data show CDR1 as LGHNA and CDR2 as YSLEER. The length of the CDR3 is 15 residues. With 2 bases removed from V and 3 bases from J, the gap between germline ends came to 13 bases. The CDR3 DNA reads as TGCGCCAGCAGCCAAAAAGACCGCATGGACACTGAAGCTTTCTTT. This encodes CASSQKDRMDTEAFF.

This clonotype occurred many times. The V gene is TRBV5-6, the J gene TRBJ1-6; 7 bases match TRBD1. The germline V gene encodes CDR1 SGHDT and CDR2 YYEEEE. This CDR3 comprises 17 residues. Germline trimming cut 3 bases from V and 6 bases from J; bases unmatched to any gene: 12. The chain's CDR3 is CASSSRRTGFSNSPLHF. The CDR3 DNA reads TGTGCCAGCAGCTCCAGGAGGACAGGCTTCTCTAATTCACCCCTCCACTTT.

There are many counts of this clonotype. The genes are TRBV10-3 and TRBJ1-1; D remains ambiguous. This CDR3 is 11 amino acids long. Trimming left V 8 bases short and J 3 bases short, with 7 bases between. Germline lookup yields CDR1 ENHRY and CDR2 SYGVKD. This CDR3 reads CAIGKDTEAFF. The CDR3 DNA reads as TGTGCCATCGGGAAGGACACTGAAGCTTTCTTT.

Remarks on this clonotype: One junction end does not reproduce the germline sequence, and a read error may be involved. The V and J genes are TRBV7-8 and TRBJ1-3, with D perhaps matching TRBD1 (6 bases). This CDR3 is built from 17 residues. CDR1 SGHVS and CDR2 FQNEAQ come from the germline V gene. The CDR3, as DNA: TGTACCAGCAGCTCACGCCCAGGGGCCAGCTCTGGAAACACCATATATTTT. Amino acids: CTSSSRPGASSGNTIYF.

Only one count was recorded for this clonotype. Relative to the germline gene, one junction end is altered; a read error may explain this. The chain uses TRBV28 and TRBJ2-3; possibly TRBD1 for D (6 bases). The length of the CDR3 is 18 residues. Germline V gives CDR1 MDHEN, CDR2 SYDVKM. The CDR3 coding sequence is TGTGCCAGCGGTTTCGACCGCAGGGGCTTCGGACTCACAGATACGCTGTATTTT. It codes for CASGFDRRGFGLTDTLYF.

As regards this clonotype: One end of the junction does not line up with germline, which may come from a read error. V and J are TRBV4-3 and TRBJ1-1, with TRBD1 identical over 7 bases. This CDR3 contains 16 residues. The germline gives CDR1 LGHNA, CDR2 YSLEER. The CDR3 bases are TGCGCCAGCAGCCCACGAATGACAGGGTATGGCACTGAAGGTTCCTTT. It is translated as CASSPRMTGYGTEGSF.

This clonotype appeared many times. The chain couples TRBV5-5 to TRBJ1-2, with D uncertain. Germline CDR1 is SGHKS and CDR2 is YYEKEE (reference sequence). Trimming took 0 bases from V and 5 from J, leaving 23 bases between them. The CDR3 contains 18 residues. The CDR3 bases are TGTGCCAGCAGCTTGGCTACGGCTCCGGGTCGCCTGTGGTATGGCTACACCTTC. Translated, it gives CASSLATAPGRLWYGYTF.

This clonotype was found a few times. The chain joins TRBV4-3 to TRBJ2-7; possibly TRBD2 for D (6 bases). The germline V gene has CDR1 LGHNA and CDR2 YSLEER. This CDR3 spans 15 amino acids. The V end lost 5 bases, the J end lost 2 bases, and 16 bases lay between the germline ends. The chain's CDR3 is CASSLRLVGTYEQYF. Written as DNA, the CDR3 is TGCGCCAGCAGCTTGCGACTAGTGGGAACCTACGAGCAGTACTTC.

Points on this clonotype: The CDR3 ends on some other residue instead of the conserved phenylalanine or tryptophan, so this is likely a read error. It is unclear where the CDR3 begins or ends on the DNA, so no DNA is shown, and the CDR3 is as TCRdb lists it. The chain links TRBV4-1 to TRBJ2-1; the D call TRBD2 from the table was never checked on the DNA. Germline CDR1 is MGHRA and CDR2 is YSYEKL. The CDR3 is 14 residues long, counting both termini. The CDR3 protein is CASSHTGLAGTGFL.

This clonotype was seen more than once but under ten times. Given a much more abundant clone one base away, this may be a read error. V is TRBV6-5 and J is TRBJ1-5; D uncertain. The germline CDR1 and CDR2 sequences are MNHEY and SVGAGI. V lost 7 bases, J lost 2 bases, and 18 bases lay in between. This CDR3 comprises 16 residues. For the CDR3, the DNA is TGTGCCAGCAACTCCAATCCCAGTCAGGGCAATCAGCCCCAGCATTTT. Translating it yields CASNSNPSQGNQPQHF.

On this clonotype itself: This may stem from a read error, because a much larger clone lies one nucleotide away. V is TRBV11-2 and J is TRBJ2-1; 8 positions agree with TRBD2. Germline CDR1 and CDR2: SGHAT and FQNNGV. The CDR3 sequence is 15 residues long. The CDR3 DNA sequence: TGTGCCAGCAGTTTAGGAGCGGGGGAGTACGATGAGCAGTTCTTC. It encodes CASSLGAGEYDEQFF.

The rearrangement joins TRBV5-4 to TRBJ2-7, with unresolved D. The CDR3 contains 15 residues. Germline loops: CDR1 SGHNT, CDR2 YYREEE (reference sequence). V was clipped by 5 bases and J by 6 bases, with 21 bases between them. The CDR3 DNA reads TGTGCCAGCAGGCTATCAAGACCGGCAACTTGCGAGCAGTACTTC. It codes for CASRLSRPATCEQYF.

On this clonotype itself: Given the absence of the conserved phenylalanine or tryptophan at the CDR3 end, a read error is likely. The rearrangement uses TRBV6-1 and TRBJ1-3; 7 bases are shared with TRBD1. Trimming removed 4 bases from V and 4 bases from J; junction bases left unmatched: 16. The CDR3 length is 18 residues. Germline V gene sequence: CDR1 MNHNS, CDR2 SASEGT. CDR3 residues: CASSAGRVRGRQGNTIYL. The CDR3 DNA is TGTGCCAGCAGTGCGGGGAGGGTTAGGGGGCGCCAAGGAAACACCATATATCTT.

Turning to this clonotype: Because it lacks the conserved phenylalanine or tryptophan at the end, this CDR3 is likely a read error. This chain uses TRBV14 with TRBJ1-1; TRBD1 matches at 9 bases. Germline-derived CDR1 and CDR2 are SGHDN and FVKESK. The V segment lost 6 bases and the J segment 8 bases; nucleotides outside the gene matches: 4. The CDR3 has 12 amino acids. The CDR3 nucleotides are TGTGCCAGCAGATGGGACAGGGTGGAAGCTTTCATT. Encoded protein: CASRWDRVEAFI.

Remarks on this clonotype: Compared with germline, one end of the junction differs, possibly owing to a read error. The chain uses TRBV29-1 and TRBJ2-7; possible D gene TRBD1, 6 bases. The germline CDR1 and CDR2 sequences are SQVTM and ANQGSEA. There are 14 residues in the CDR3. The CDR3 protein is CSAYTGPATGEKYF. CDR3 coding DNA: TGCAGCGCTTACACAGGGCCGGCAACTGGCGAGAAGTACTTC.

This clonotype was recorded only once. Germline is not matched at one junction end, which may reflect a read error. The chain couples TRBV6-2 or TRBV6-3 to TRBJ2-7, with D possibly being TRBD2 (5 bases). CDR1 MNHEY and CDR2 SVGEGT come from the germline V gene. This CDR3 is built from 16 residues. The CDR3 loop is CASITRKTTGFHKHYF. The CDR3 region has the DNA TGCGCCAGCATCACCCGGAAGACAACGGGGTTTCACAAGCACTACTTC.

Note on this clonotype: One end of the junction does not line up with germline, which may come from a read error. The chain carries TRBV6-5 and TRBJ1-1; 9 positions match TRBD1. The CDR3 spans 15 residues. Germline lookup yields CDR1 MNHEY and CDR2 SVGAGI. This CDR3 is CASSYFRQGGTETFF. CDR3 nucleotide sequence: TGTGCCAGCAGTTACTTCCGACAGGGGGGTACTGAAACTTTCTTT.

The V gene is TRBV5-1, the J gene TRBJ2-2; a weak D match, TRBD2 (5 bases). Germline CDR1 is SGHRS and CDR2 is YFSETQ. Trimming shortened V by 2 bases and J by 4 bases, and 12 bases separated the two germline ends. CDR3 length: 15 residues. CDR3 sequence: CASSFGSAGTGELFF. The CDR3 nucleotides read TGCGCCAGCAGCTTTGGTAGCGCGGGCACCGGGGAGCTGTTTTTT.

A word on this clonotype: Germline and junction disagree at one end, which may indicate a read error. CDR3 residues: CNARRDQYNEQFF. The CDR3 nucleotides read TGCAATGCTAGAAGGGACCAATACAATGAGCAGTTTTTC. This rearrangement joins TRBV20-1 to TRBJ2-1; either TRBD1 or TRBD2 may fit D (5 bases each). The CDR3 is 13 amino acids. The V gene's germline CDR1 is DFQATT and CDR2 SNEGSKA (reference sequence).